This T cell receptor beta chain was observed in a study of blood T cell repertoires in COVID-19. Looking at the study overall: The United States, Italy and Spain provided the acute and convalescent COVID-19 samples. From T cells, B-cell-depleted T cells, or PBMCs came the material, which was cDNA or gDNA.

V was clipped by 6 bases and J by 0 bases, with 11 bases between them. CDR3 length: 14 amino acids. From germline, CDR1 is MNHEY and CDR2 SMNVEV (reference sequence). Original analysis: Using reference gene primer amplification, nucleated cell counts were estimated. Only in-frame clones appear in the TCRdb table, and some are missing; sequencing was by immunoSEQ multiplex PCR. That table furnishes V, J and clone size, whereas the DNA furnished D and trimming. The sample yields about 140,000 clones, approximately 86% seen once. The chain is built from TRBV27 and TRBJ1-1; D might be TRBD1 (6 bases). The receptor was isolated from a woman aged 60-75 years with acute or convalescent COVID-19. Material: peripheral blood. The chain's CDR3 is CASRFGQLNTEAFF. DNA for the CDR3: TGTGCCAGCAGGTTCGGACAGTTGAACACTGAAGCTTTCTTT.